The clone carrying this T cell receptor beta chain was recorded a few times. Its antigen is currently unknown. This CDR3 comprises 13 residues. The V gene lost 5 bases and the J gene lost 7 bases, with 9 bases spanning the gap. Germline values: CDR1 MNHEY, CDR2 SVGEGT. The data derive from a study of T-cell memory formation after mild COVID-19. Libraries for TCRalpha and TCRbeta carried sample barcodes and unique molecular identifiers via 5'RACE. TCRdb analysed the 5' RACE reads with MiXCR anew, one entry per CDR3 protein. Of 250,000 to 350,000 distinct CDR3 sequences in the sample, 15% to 20% were seen once. Regarding the study as a whole: Among CD4+ contracting clones, most were CM and EM, and CD8+ ones EMRA.

Sequenced material: PBMCs or a T cell subset sorted from them (not recorded which). V is TRBV6-2 or TRBV6-3 and J is TRBJ1-6, with no clear D. The receptor was isolated from a man younger than 35 who had mild COVID-19 (a few samples of this study predate the infection). Cell type and time point are not known. DNA of the CDR3: TGTGCCAGCAGTAGACCGACCAATTCACCCCTCCACTTT. Its translation: CASSRPTNSPLHF.